This T cell receptor beta chain comes out of a study of T cell repertoires in cytomegalovirus infection. Looking at the study overall: Matching HLA type and CMV infection were both indicated by public TCR beta signatures.

The V end lost 6 bases, the J end lost 4 bases, and 13 bases lay between the germline ends. Germline loops: CDR1 LNHDA, CDR2 SQIVND (reference sequence). The CDR3 runs 15 residues. TCRdb reprocessed the reads via MiXCR and lists one record per CDR3 protein. The profile covers more than 400,000 distinct CDR3 sequences, with around 27% appearing a single time and around 14% taken by the ten largest. With respect to this clonotype: Its target is not known.

Overall study results and limits: The study found HLA-C-restricted CMV-specific TCR beta clonotypes dominating the ex vivo response. Pooled public TCR beta family frequency picked out CMV carriers with the relevant HLA.

This chain joins TRBV19 and TRBJ1-6, with a weak D call TRBD1 (5 bases). The sample was PBMCs. The TCR was taken from a human donor in good health (CMV status not recorded). Some clones in this sample may be carry-over from other donors' samples. This chain's CDR3 is CASRSRDGYNSPLHF. CDR3 nucleotides: TGTGCCAGTAGATCCCGGGACGGATATAATTCACCCCTCCACTTT. The full variable domain, with the rest looked up from reference TRBV19 and TRBJ1-6, is DGGITQSPKYLFRKEGQNVTLSCEQNLNHDAMYWYRQDPGQGLRLIYYSQIVNDFQKGDIAEGYSVSREKKESFPLTVTSAQKNPTAFYLCASRSRDGYNSPLHFGNGTRLTVT.